This T cell receptor (beta chain) was captured in a study of blood T cell repertoires in COVID-19. The method was immunoSEQ multiplex PCR; TCRdb's version includes in-frame clones alone and lacks a portion of them. This sample has over 100,000 clones, with roughly 89% found just once. Germline-derived CDR1 and CDR2 are MGHRA and YSYEKL. There are 15 residues in the CDR3. V shed 4 bases and J shed 1 base, with 13 bases lying between them. This clone was observed a handful of times. Source material: peripheral blood. The chain couples TRBV4-1 to TRBJ1-1; no clear D. This TCR came from a man in his 60s with COVID-19, enrolled during active disease. CDR3 sequence reads: CASSPVGRKNTEAFF. In nucleotides, the CDR3 is TGCGCCAGCAGCCCCGTGGGCAGAAAGAACACTGAAGCTTTCTTT.